This TCR beta chain was observed in a study of identical twins. Whole-study results and caveats: Carriage of fewer insertions was seen in abundant cord blood beta clonotypes, whereas memory repertoires showed none.

Worth noting for this clonotype: The target antigen is unknown.

The CDR3 spans 13 residues. Germline CDR1 reads SGHTA; CDR2 reads FQGNSA. The V end lost 5 bases, the J end lost 3 bases, and 11 bases lay between the germline ends. TCRdb processed the 5' RACE reads anew with MiXCR; each CDR3 protein has one entry. The data show under 800,000 distinct CDR3 sequences, with 21% seen just once and about 4.5% held by the top ten. The sample was also reused in another study, on T cells expressing NK-cell markers. That source notes: In the group of eight sequenced donors, seven were HCMV-seropositive and one was seronegative. The study found these clonotypes also leading the CD3+CD56-NKG2C+ fraction in a few donors.

This sequence originates from a woman aged 18-30 years in good health. The sequenced sample consisted of PBMCs. The genes are TRBV7-2 and TRBJ2-7, with D tentatively TRBD1 or TRBD2 (5 bases each). Written as DNA, the CDR3 is TGTGCCAGCAGCGTCCGGGACCTCTACGAGCAGTACTTC. Its translation is CASSVRDLYEQYF.